The clone carrying this T cell receptor (beta chain) has just a few counts. Its antigen is unknown. Unique molecular identifiers were affixed to single, distinct cDNA molecules. One entry per CDR3 protein results from TCRdb running MiXCR on the 5' RACE reads. Of about 56,000 distinct CDR3 sequences listed, around 12% are singletons. This sample stems from a study of early T cells in non-severe SARS-CoV-2 infection. Whole-study findings and limits: VDJdb matching skewed toward anti-spike CD8 responses, missing private and CD4 specificities.

Germline V gene sequence: CDR1 KGHDR, CDR2 SFDVKD. The CDR3 totals 16 residues. The V end was cut by 1 base, the J end by 0 bases, with 9 bases between. The rearrangement joins TRBV24-1 to TRBJ2-1; D gene unclear. This sequence originates from an adult who was a healthcare worker with PCR-confirmed SARS-CoV-2 infection or an uninfected control (not recorded which). Material for sequencing was whole blood. CDR3 DNA sequence: TGTGCCACCAGTGATTTCGACGTTAGCTCCTACAATGAGCAGTTCTTC. Its translation is CATSDFDVSSYNEQFF.